This TCR beta chain was captured in a study of PD-L1 blockade in urothelial cancer. About the study: In the patient group, most of the 29 were males with bladder-origin urothelial cancer. Investigators checked blood 3 weeks (second dose) and 6 weeks after treatment start.

TCR analog templates of synthetic origin were spiked into each PCR. Sequenced by immunoSEQ multiplex PCR; TCRdb stores in-frame clones only, minus some. The sample shows about 56,000 clones, about 85% of them seen only once. Remarks on this clone: Its target is unknown.

Study-level results: Pretreatment clonality of the blood TCR repertoire below the median was predictive of superior survival.

Time point specified: pretreatment peripheral blood. This CDR3 contains 15 residues. The V and J ends lost 1 base and 5 bases, in that order; junction bases with no gene match: 3. CDR1 is SEHNR, CDR2 FQNEAQ, per germline (reference sequence). The source was PBMCs, collected around atezolizumab (anti-PD-L1) treatment. The receptor was isolated from a man aged 70-80 years with urothelial cancer. The chain couples TRBV7-9 to TRBJ2-2, with 8 positions matching TRBD1. The CDR3 spells CASSLGQGATGELFF. CDR3 nucleotides: TGTGCCAGCAGCTTAGGGCAGGGGGCGACCGGGGAGCTGTTTTTT.